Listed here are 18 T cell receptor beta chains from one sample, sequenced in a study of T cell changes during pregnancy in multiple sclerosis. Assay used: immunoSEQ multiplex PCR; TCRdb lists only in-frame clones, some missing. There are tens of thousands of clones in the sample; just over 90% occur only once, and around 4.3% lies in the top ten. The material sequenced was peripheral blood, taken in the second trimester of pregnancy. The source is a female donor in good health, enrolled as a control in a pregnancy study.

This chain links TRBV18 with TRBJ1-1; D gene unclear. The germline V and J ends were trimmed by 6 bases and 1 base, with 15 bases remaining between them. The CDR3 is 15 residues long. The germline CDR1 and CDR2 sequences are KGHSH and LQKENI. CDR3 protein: CASSPRYGENTEAFF. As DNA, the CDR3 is TGTGCCAGCTCGCCTCGGTACGGGGAGAACACTGAAGCTTTCTTT.

The chain's CDR3 is CASSQDPPGSIGTGELFF. The CDR3 DNA follows: TGTGCCAGCAGCCAAGATCCTCCGGGTAGCATTGGGACCGGGGAGCTGTTTTTT. The rearrangement joins TRBV4-2 to TRBJ2-2; D not resolved. The germline V gene encodes CDR1 LGHNA and CDR2 YNFKEQ. The ends were cut back, 0 bases at V and 5 bases at J, with 19 bases in the middle. The CDR3 has 18 residues.

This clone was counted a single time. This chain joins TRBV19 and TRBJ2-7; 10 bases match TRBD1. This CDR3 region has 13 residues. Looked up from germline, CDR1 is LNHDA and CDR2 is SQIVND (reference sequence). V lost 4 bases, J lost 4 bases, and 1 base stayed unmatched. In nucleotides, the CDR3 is TGTGCCAGTAGTAAGGGACAGGGGTACGAGCAGTACTTC. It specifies CASSKGQGYEQYF.

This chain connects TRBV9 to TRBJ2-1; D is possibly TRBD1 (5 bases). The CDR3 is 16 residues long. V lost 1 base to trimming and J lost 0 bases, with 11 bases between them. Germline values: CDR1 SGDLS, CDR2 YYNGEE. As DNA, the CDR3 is TGTGCCAGCAGCGTAACAGGCTCGAGCTCCTACAATGAGCAGTTCTTC. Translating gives CASSVTGSSSYNEQFF.

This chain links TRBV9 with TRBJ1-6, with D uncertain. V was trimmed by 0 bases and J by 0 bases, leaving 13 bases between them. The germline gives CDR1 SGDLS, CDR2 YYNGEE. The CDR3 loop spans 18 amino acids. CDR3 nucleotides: TGTGCCAGCAGCGTAGCTCGGAAGGAGAGCTCCTATAATTCACCCCTCCACTTT. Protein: CASSVARKESSYNSPLHF.

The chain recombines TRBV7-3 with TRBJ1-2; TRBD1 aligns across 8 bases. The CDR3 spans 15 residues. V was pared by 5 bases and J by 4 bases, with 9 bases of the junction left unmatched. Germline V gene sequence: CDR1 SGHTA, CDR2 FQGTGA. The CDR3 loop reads CASSQGASLSYGYTF. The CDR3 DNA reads TGTGCCAGCAGCCAGGGGGCTAGTCTGTCCTATGGCTACACCTTC.

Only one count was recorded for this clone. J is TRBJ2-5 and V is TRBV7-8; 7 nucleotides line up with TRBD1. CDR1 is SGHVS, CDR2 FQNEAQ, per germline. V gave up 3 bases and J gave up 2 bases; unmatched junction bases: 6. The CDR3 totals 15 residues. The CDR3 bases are TGTGCCAGCAGCTTCGTACAGGGGAAGCAAGAGACCCAGTACTTC. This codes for CASSFVQGKQETQYF.

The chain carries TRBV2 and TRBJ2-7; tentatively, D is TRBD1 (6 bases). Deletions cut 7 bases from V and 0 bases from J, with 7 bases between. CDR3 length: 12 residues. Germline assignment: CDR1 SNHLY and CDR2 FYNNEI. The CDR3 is CASTGDSYEQYF. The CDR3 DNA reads TGTGCCAGCACAGGGGACTCCTACGAGCAGTACTTC.

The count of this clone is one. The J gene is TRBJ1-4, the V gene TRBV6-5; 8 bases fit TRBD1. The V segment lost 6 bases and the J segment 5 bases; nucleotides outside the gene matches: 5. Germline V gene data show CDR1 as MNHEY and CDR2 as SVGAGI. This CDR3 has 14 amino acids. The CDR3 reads CASRLQGANEKLFF. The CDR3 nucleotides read TGTGCCAGCAGACTCCAGGGGGCCAATGAAAAACTGTTTTTT.

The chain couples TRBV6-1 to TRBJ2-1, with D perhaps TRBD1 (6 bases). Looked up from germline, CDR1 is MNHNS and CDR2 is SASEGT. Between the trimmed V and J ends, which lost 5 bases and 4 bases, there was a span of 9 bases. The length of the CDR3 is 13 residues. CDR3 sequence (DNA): TGTGCCAGCAGTAGGACAGATTACAATGAGCAGTTCTTC. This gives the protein CASSRTDYNEQFF.

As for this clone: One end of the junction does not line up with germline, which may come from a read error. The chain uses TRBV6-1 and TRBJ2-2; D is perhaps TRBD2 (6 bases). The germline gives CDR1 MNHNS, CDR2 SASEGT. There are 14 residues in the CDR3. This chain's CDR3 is CASIQSSNTGGLFF. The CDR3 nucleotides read TGTGCCAGCATTCAGAGCAGTAACACCGGGGGGCTGTTTTTT.

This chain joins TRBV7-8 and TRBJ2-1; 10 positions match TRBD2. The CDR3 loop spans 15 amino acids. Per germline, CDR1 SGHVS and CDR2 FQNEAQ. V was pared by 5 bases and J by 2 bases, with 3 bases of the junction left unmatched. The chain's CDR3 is CASSLSGGAYNEQFF. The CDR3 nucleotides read TGTGCCAGCAGCCTAAGCGGGGGGGCCTACAATGAGCAGTTCTTC.

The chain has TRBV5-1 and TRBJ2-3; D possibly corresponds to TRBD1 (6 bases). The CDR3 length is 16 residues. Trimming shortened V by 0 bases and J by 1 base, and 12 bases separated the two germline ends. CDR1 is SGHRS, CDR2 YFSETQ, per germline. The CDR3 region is CASSLEGVGRTDTQYF. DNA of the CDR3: TGCGCCAGCAGCTTGGAGGGGGTGGGGCGCACAGATACGCAGTATTTT. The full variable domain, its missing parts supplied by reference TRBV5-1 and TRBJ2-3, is KAGVTQTPRYLIKTRGQQVTLSCSPISGHRSVSWYQQTPGQGLQFLFEYFSETQRNKGNFPGRFSGRQFSNSRSEMNVSTLELGDSALYLCASSLEGVGRTDTQYFGPGTRLTVL.

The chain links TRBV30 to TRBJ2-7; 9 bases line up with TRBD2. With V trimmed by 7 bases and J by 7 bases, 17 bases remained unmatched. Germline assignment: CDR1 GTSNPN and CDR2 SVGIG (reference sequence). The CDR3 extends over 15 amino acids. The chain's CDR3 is CASTAGRGRAGEQYF. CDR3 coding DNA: TGTGCCTCCACCGCAGGTCGCGGGAGGGCGGGGGAGCAGTACTTC.

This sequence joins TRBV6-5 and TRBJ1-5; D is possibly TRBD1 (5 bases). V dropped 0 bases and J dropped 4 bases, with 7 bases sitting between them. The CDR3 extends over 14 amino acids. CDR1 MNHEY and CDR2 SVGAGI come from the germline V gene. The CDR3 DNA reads TGTGCCAGCAGTTACTCGGGGCGAAATCAGCCCCAGCATTTT. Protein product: CASSYSGRNQPQHF.

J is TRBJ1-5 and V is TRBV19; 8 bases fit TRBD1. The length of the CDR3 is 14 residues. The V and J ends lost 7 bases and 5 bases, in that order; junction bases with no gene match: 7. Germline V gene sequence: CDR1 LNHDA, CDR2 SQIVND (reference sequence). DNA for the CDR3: TGTGCCAGTACCCGAGGACAGGGCGATCAGCCCCAGCATTTT. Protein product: CASTRGQGDQPQHF.

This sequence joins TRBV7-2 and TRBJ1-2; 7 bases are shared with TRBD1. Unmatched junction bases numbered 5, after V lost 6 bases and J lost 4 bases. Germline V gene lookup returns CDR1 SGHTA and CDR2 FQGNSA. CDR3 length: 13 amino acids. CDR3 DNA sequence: TGTGCCAGCAGGGCAACAGGGGCCTATGGCTACACCTTC. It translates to CASRATGAYGYTF.

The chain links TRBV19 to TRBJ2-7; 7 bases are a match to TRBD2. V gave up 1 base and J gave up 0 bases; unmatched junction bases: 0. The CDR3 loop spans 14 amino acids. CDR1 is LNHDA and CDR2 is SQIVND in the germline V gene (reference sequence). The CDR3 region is CASSIGGSSYEQYF. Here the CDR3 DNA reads TGTGCCAGTAGTATAGGCGGGAGCTCCTACGAGCAGTACTTC.